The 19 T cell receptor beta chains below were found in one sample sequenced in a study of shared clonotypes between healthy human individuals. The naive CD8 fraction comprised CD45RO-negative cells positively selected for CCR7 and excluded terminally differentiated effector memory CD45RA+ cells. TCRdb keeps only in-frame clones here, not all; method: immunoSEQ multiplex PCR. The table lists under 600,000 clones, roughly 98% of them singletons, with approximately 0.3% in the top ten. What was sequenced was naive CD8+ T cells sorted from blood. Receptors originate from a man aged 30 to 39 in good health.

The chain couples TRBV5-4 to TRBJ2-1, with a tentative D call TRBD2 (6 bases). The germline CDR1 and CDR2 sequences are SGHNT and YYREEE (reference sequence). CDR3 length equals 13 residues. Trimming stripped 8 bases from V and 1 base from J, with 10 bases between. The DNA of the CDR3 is TGTGCCAGTCGGGACTCGTCCTACAATGAGCAGTTCTTC. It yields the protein CASRDSSYNEQFF.

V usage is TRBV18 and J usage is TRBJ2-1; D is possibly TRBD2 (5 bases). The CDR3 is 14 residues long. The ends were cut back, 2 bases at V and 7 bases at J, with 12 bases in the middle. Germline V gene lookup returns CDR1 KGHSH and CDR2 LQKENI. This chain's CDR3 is CASSPKEAFNEQFF. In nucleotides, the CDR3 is TGTGCCAGCTCACCAAAGGAGGCGTTTAATGAGCAGTTCTTC.

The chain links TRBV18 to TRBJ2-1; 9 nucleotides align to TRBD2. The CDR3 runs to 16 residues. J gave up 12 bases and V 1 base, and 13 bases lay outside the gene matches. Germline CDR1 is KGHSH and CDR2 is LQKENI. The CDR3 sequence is CASSPRGVAGEWRQFF. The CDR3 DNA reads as TGTGCCAGCTCACCACGTGGGGTAGCGGGAGAGTGGCGGCAGTTCTTC.

The CDR3 sequence: CASSRDGSYEQYF. The CDR3 nucleotides read TGTGCCAGCTCCCGCGACGGGTCCTACGAGCAGTACTTC. The V call is TRBV18, the J call TRBJ2-7; D is unclear. Between the trimmed V and J ends, which lost 6 bases and 1 base, there was a span of 10 bases. Germline V gene lookup returns CDR1 KGHSH and CDR2 LQKENI. CDR3 length: 13 amino acids.

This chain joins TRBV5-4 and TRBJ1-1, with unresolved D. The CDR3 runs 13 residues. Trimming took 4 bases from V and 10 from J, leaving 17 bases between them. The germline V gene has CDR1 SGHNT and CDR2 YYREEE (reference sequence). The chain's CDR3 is CASSIPDGPRAFF. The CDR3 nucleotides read TGTGCCAGCAGCATCCCCGACGGCCCGAGAGCTTTCTTT. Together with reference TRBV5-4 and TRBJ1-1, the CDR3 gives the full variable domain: ETGVTQSPTHLIKTRGQQVTLRCSSQSGHNTVSWYQQALGQGPQFIFQYYREEENGRGNFPPRFSGLQFPNYSSELNVNALELDDSALYLCASSIPDGPRAFFGQGTRLTVV.

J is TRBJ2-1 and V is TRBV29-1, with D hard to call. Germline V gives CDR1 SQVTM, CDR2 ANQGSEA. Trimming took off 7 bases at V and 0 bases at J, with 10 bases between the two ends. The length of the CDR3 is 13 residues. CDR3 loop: CSGNKISYNEQFF. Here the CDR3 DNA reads TGCAGCGGTAATAAAATCTCCTACAATGAGCAGTTCTTC.

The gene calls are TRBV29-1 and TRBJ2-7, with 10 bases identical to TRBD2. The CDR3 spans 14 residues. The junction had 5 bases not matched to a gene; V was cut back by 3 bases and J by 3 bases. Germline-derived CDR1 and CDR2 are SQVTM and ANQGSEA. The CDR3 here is CSVELAGEGYEQYF. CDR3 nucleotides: TGCAGCGTTGAGCTAGCGGGAGAGGGCTACGAGCAGTACTTC.

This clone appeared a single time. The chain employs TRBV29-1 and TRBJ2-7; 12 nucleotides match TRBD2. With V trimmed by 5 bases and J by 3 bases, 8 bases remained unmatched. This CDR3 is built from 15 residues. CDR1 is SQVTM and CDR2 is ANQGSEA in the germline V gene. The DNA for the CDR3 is TGCAGCGTTAGGGGACTAGCGGGTGAGAGCTACGAGCAGTACTTC. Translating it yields CSVRGLAGESYEQYF.

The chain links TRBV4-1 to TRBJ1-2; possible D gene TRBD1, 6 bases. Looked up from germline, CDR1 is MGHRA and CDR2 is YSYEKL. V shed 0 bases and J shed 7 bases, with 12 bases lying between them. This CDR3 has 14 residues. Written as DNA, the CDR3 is TGCGCCAGCAGCCAAGACGGGGGCCTGGGTGGCTACACCTTC. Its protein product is CASSQDGGLGGYTF.

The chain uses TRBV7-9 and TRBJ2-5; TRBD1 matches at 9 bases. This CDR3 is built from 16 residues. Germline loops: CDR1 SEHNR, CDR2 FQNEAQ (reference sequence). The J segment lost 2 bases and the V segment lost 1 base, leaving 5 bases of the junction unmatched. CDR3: CASSLGSGTGQETQYF. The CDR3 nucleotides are TGTGCCAGCAGCTTAGGCTCTGGGACAGGGCAAGAGACCCAGTACTTC.

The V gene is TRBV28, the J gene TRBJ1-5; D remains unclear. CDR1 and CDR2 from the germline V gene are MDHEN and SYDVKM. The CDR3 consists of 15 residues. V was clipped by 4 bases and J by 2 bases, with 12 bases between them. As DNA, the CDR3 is TGTGCCAGCAGTTCGCTCCAAGTCGGCAATCAGCCCCAGCATTTT. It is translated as CASSSLQVGNQPQHF.

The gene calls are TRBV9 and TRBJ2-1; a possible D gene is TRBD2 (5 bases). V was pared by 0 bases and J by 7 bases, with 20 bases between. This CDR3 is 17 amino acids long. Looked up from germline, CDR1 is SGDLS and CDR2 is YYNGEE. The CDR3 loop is CASSVVPRASSSNEQFF. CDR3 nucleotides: TGTGCCAGCAGCGTAGTCCCCCGGGCTAGCAGTTCGAATGAGCAGTTCTTC.

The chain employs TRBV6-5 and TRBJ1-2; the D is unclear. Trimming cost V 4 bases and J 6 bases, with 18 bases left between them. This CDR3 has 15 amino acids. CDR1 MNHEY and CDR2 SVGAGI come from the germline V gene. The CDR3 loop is CASSSVTGSKNGYTF. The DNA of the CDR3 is TGTGCCAGCAGTTCCGTAACGGGGAGTAAGAATGGCTACACCTTC.

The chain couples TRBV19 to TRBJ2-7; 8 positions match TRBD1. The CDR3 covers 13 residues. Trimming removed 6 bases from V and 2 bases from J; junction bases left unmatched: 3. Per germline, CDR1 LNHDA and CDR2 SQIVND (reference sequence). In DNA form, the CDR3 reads TGTGCCAGTAGCGCACAGGGGGCCTACGAGCAGTACTTC. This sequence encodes CASSAQGAYEQYF.

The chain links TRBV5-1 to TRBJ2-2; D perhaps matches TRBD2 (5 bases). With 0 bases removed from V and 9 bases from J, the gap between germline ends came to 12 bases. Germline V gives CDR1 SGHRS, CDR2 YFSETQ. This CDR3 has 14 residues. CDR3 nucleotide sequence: TGCGCCAGCAGCTTGGCCGGGGTCGGCCGGGAGCTGTTTTTT. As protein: CASSLAGVGRELFF.

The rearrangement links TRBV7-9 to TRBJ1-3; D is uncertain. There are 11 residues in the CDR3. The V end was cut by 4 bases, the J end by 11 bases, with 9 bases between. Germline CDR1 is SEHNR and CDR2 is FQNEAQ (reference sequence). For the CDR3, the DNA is TGTGCCAGCAGCTCCCGCCAGGCCATATATTTT. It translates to CASSSRQAIYF.

The CDR3: CASSLGRLGTGLQQETQYF. Here the CDR3 DNA reads TGTGCCAGCAGCTTAGGGAGATTAGGGACAGGGTTACAGCAAGAGACCCAGTACTTC. The chain links TRBV7-2 to TRBJ2-5; 9 bases align to TRBD1. This CDR3 region has 19 residues. The germline gives CDR1 SGHTA, CDR2 FQGNSA. J was trimmed by 2 bases and V by 1 base; bases with no gene match: 14.

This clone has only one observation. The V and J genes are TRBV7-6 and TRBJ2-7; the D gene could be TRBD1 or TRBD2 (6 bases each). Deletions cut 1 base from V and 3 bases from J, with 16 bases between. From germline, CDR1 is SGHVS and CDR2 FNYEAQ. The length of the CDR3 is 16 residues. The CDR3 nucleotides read TGTGCCAGCAGCTTAGTCTTGGACGGGGGCCACTACGAGCAGTACTTC. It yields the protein CASSLVLDGGHYEQYF. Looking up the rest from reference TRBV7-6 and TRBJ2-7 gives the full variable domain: GAGVSQSPRYKVTKRGQDVALRCDPISGHVSLYWYRQALGQGPEFLTYFNYEAQQDKSGLPNDRFSAERPEGSISTLTIQRTEQRDSAMYRCASSLVLDGGHYEQYFGPGTRLTVT.

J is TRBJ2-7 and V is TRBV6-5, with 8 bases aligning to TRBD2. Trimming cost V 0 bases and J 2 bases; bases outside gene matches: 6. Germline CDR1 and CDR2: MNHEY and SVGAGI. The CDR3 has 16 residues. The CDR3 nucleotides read TGTGCCAGCAGTTACTCGGTGGAGCGGGGGCCCTACGAGCAGTACTTC. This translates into CASSYSVERGPYEQYF.